This passage covers 11 T cell receptor beta chains from one sample sequenced in a study of blood T cell repertoires in COVID-19. Only in-frame clones appear in the TCRdb table, and some are missing; sequencing was by immunoSEQ multiplex PCR. The repertoire holds about 43,000 clones, with 87% as singletons. Material for sequencing was peripheral blood. These receptors all stem from a man aged 60 to 75 with active COVID-19.

The chain joins TRBV4-1 to TRBJ2-3; D might be TRBD2 (5 bases). From germline, CDR1 is MGHRA and CDR2 YSYEKL. The CDR3 covers 15 residues. The ends were cut back, 0 bases at V and 1 base at J, with 8 bases in the middle. The CDR3 spells CASSQDAGRTDTQYF. Here the CDR3 DNA reads TGCGCCAGCAGCCAAGATGCGGGTCGCACAGATACGCAGTATTTT.

The CDR3 DNA reads as TGTGCCAGCTCATTCCGGGACAGGGGGCCCCCTTTAGACAATGAGCAGTTCTTC. It specifies CASSFRDRGPPLDNEQFF. The gene calls are TRBV18 and TRBJ2-1; TRBD1 agrees at 12 bases. V gave up 5 bases and J gave up 5 bases; unmatched junction bases: 13. There are 18 residues in the CDR3. CDR1 is KGHSH, CDR2 LQKENI, per germline.

The rearrangement uses TRBV3-1 (or the pseudogene TRBV3-2) and TRBJ2-5, with TRBD2 matching 9 bases. Germline loops: CDR1 LGHDT, CDR2 YNNKEL (reference sequence). V gave up 1 base and J gave up 1 base; unmatched junction bases: 1. The CDR3 spans 15 residues. The CDR3 sequence is CASSQGGGGQETQYF. The CDR3 DNA is TGTGCCAGCAGCCAAGGCGGGGGGGGCCAAGAGACCCAGTACTTC.

The chain combines TRBV7-2 with TRBJ2-1; 7 nucleotides match TRBD1. Germline lookup yields CDR1 SGHTA and CDR2 FQGNSA. The V segment lost 5 bases and the J segment 10 bases; nucleotides outside the gene matches: 5. The CDR3 consists of 12 residues. The CDR3: CASSTRGQEQFF. The CDR3, as DNA: TGTGCCAGCAGCACCCGGGGACAGGAGCAGTTCTTC.

The gene calls are TRBV28 and TRBJ2-3; 7 nucleotides line up with TRBD2. Unmatched junction bases numbered 11, after V lost 5 bases and J lost 3 bases. The CDR3 sequence is 16 residues long. In germline, CDR1 is MDHEN, CDR2 SYDVKM. CDR3 nucleotides: TGTGCCAGCAGTCCCCGAGGGCGGGAGATGACAGATACGCAGTATTTT. This encodes CASSPRGREMTDTQYF.

This rearrangement joins TRBV2 to TRBJ2-3; D may be TRBD1 (6 bases). V shed 4 bases and J shed 2 bases, with 7 bases lying between them. The CDR3 extends over 13 amino acids. The germline gives CDR1 SNHLY, CDR2 FYNNEI. CDR3 region: CASSGDNTDTQYF. CDR3 in DNA: TGTGCCAGCAGTGGGGACAACACAGATACGCAGTATTTT.

This clone has just one count. The rearrangement links TRBV6-2 or TRBV6-3 to TRBJ2-5; a possible D gene is TRBD2 (6 bases). The CDR3 length is 14 residues. Germline V CDR1 and CDR2: MNHEY, SVGEGT. With 4 bases removed from V and 6 bases from J, the gap between germline ends came to 15 bases. DNA for the CDR3: TGTGCCAGCAGTTTGGTAGGGGAGGCGAAGACCCAGTACTTC. It codes for CASSLVGEAKTQYF.

V usage is TRBV6-6 and J usage is TRBJ2-3; TRBD2 aligns across 13 bases. The CDR3 spans 16 residues. Germline assignment: CDR1 MNHNY and CDR2 SVGAGI (reference sequence). After removal of 5 bases from V and 4 bases from J, the junction contained 6 bases not matched to a gene. DNA for the CDR3: TGTGCCAGCAGTCTCCGTGGACTAGCGGGGGCAGATACGCAGTATTTT. Translated: CASSLRGLAGADTQYF.

CDR3: CASSLAVGGAREQYF. The CDR3 DNA is TGCGCCAGCAGCTTGGCCGTCGGGGGGGCGAGGGAGCAGTACTTC. This rearrangement joins TRBV5-1 to TRBJ2-7; 8 bases match TRBD2. Germline assignment: CDR1 SGHRS and CDR2 YFSETQ. Unmatched junction bases numbered 9, after V lost 0 bases and J lost 7 bases. This CDR3 comprises 15 residues.

The J gene is TRBJ2-3, the V gene TRBV24-1, with 8 positions matching TRBD1. The germline gives CDR1 KGHDR, CDR2 SFDVKD. V gave up 3 bases and J gave up 2 bases; unmatched junction bases: 3. The CDR3 sequence is 15 residues long. The CDR3 protein is CATSDPGQVTDTQYF. The CDR3 nucleotides are TGTGCCACCAGTGATCCGGGACAGGTCACAGATACGCAGTATTTT.

The rearrangement uses TRBV28 and TRBJ1-1, with 11 bases identical to TRBD1. This CDR3 spans 18 amino acids. The V gene's germline CDR1 is MDHEN and CDR2 SYDVKM. The J segment lost 5 bases and the V segment lost 3 bases, leaving 14 bases of the junction unmatched. The CDR3 loop is CASSFPRLDRGRSTEAFF. DNA for the CDR3: TGTGCCAGCAGTTTCCCCCGGTTGGACAGGGGGCGGTCGACTGAAGCTTTCTTT. The entire variable domain, with the rest obtained from reference TRBV28 and TRBJ1-1, is as follows: DVKVTQSSRYLVKRTGEKVFLECVQDMDHENMFWYRQDPGLGLRLIYFSYDVKMKEKGDIPEGYSVSREKKERFSLILESASTNQTSMYLCASSFPRLDRGRSTEAFFGQGTRLTVV.